This T cell receptor beta chain emerged from a study of T cells after somatic rescue of genetic block. Sequenced by immunoSEQ multiplex PCR; TCRdb stores in-frame clones only, minus some. The sample comprises 12,000 or so clones, less than 80% of which are singletons, and approximately 12% rests with the top ten. The CDR3 has 13 amino acids. Germline CDR1 SGHRS, CDR2 YFSETQ. The V and J ends lost 1 base and 6 bases respectively, with 9 bases between them. V usage is TRBV5-1 and J usage is TRBJ2-3; D is uncertain. Sequences were obtained from peripheral blood mononuclear cells (PBMCs). The TCR originated in a boy aged 5-17 years. DNA for the CDR3: TGCGCCAGCAGCTTGAACTCCTTCGATACGCAGTATTTT. It translates to CASSLNSFDTQYF. The variable domain in full, with the rest retrieved from reference TRBV5-1 and TRBJ2-3, is KAGVTQTPRYLIKTRGQQVTLSCSPISGHRSVSWYQQTPGQGLQFLFEYFSETQRNKGNFPGRFSGRQFSNSRSEMNVSTLELGDSALYLCASSLNSFDTQYFGPGTRLTVL.